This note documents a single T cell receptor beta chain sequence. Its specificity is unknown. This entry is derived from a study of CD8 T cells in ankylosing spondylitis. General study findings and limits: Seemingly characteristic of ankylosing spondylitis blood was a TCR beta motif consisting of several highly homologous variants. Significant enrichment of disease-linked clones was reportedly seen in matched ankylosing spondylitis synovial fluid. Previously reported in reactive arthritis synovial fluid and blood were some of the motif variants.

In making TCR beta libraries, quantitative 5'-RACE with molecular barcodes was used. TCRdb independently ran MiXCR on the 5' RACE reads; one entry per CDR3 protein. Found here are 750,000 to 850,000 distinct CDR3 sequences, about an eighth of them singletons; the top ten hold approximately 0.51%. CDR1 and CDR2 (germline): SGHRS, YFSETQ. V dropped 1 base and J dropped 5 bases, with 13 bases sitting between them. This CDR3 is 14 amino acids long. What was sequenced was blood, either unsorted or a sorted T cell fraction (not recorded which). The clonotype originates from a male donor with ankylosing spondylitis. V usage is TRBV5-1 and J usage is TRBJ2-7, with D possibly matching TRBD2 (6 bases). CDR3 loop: CASSLIPEGDEQYF. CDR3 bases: TGCGCCAGCAGCTTGATACCGGAGGGCGACGAGCAGTACTTC.